A single sample gave rise to the 8 T cell receptor beta chains below, sequenced in a study of cytomegalovirus exposure and HLA in healthy donors. The PCR was carried out with 60 Vbeta primers and 13 Jbeta primers. Profiling relied on immunoSEQ multiplex PCR, and the TCRdb table lists in-frame clones only, not all of them. The data hold 150,000 or so clones, with about three quarters observed a single time. The sample consisted of PBMCs. Every receptor here comes from a man younger than 35 in good health and CMV-seropositive.

The chain joins TRBV7-8 to TRBJ1-4, with D perhaps TRBD1 (6 bases). The germline V gene encodes CDR1 SGHVS and CDR2 FQNEAQ. The CDR3 contains 15 residues. The V end was cut by 3 bases, the J end by 0 bases, with 8 bases between. Here the CDR3 reads CASSLTGATNEKLFF. Here the CDR3 DNA reads TGTGCCAGCAGCTTGACAGGAGCAACTAATGAAAAACTGTTTTTT.

The chain is built from TRBV5-1 and TRBJ2-3; TRBD2 agrees at 8 bases. J was trimmed by 3 bases and V by 4 bases; bases with no gene match: 7. The CDR3 has 15 amino acids. CDR1 is SGHRS and CDR2 is YFSETQ in the germline V gene. CDR3 amino acids: CASSELAEKTDTQYF. In DNA form, the CDR3 reads TGCGCCAGCAGCGAACTAGCGGAGAAGACAGATACGCAGTATTTT.

The rearrangement uses TRBV5-1 and TRBJ2-5; possibly TRBD2 for D (6 bases). Trimming removed 4 bases at V and 4 bases at J, with 14 bases between. The V gene's germline CDR1 is SGHRS and CDR2 YFSETQ. This CDR3 spans 14 amino acids. CDR3: CASSLFTSRETQYF. The DNA of the CDR3 is TGCGCCAGCAGCCTATTCACTAGCAGAGAGACCCAGTACTTC.

The chain is built from TRBV19 and TRBJ1-3; tentative D call: TRBD1 (6 bases). This CDR3 region has 15 residues. The germline V gene encodes CDR1 LNHDA and CDR2 SQIVND (reference sequence). V lost 4 bases to trimming and J lost 0 bases, with 10 bases between them. The CDR3 coding sequence is TGTGCCAGTAGTACAACACAGGGCTCTGGAAACACCATATATTTT. It encodes CASSTTQGSGNTIYF.

CDR3 coding DNA: TGCGCCAGCAGCTTGGGTGTGTCGGGGTTGACTGAAGCTTTCTTT. Residues: CASSLGVSGLTEAFF. This chain connects TRBV5-1 to TRBJ1-1, with D hard to call. V lost 0 bases to trimming and J lost 5 bases, with 14 bases between them. The CDR3 runs 15 residues. Germline V CDR1 and CDR2: SGHRS, YFSETQ.

This clone was counted a few times. J is TRBJ1-1 and V is TRBV29-1; no reliable D call. Per the germline V gene, CDR1 is SQVTM and CDR2 is ANQGSEA. CDR3 length equals 13 residues. The V end lost 7 bases, the J end lost 1 base, and 13 bases lay between the germline ends. This CDR3 is CSALATTNTEAFF. CDR3 coding DNA: TGCAGCGCCCTGGCGACAACGAACACTGAAGCTTTCTTT. The variable domain in full, with the rest retrieved from reference TRBV29-1 and TRBJ1-1, is SAVISQKPSRDICQRGTSLTIQCQVDSQVTMMFWYRQQPGQSLTLIATANQGSEATYESGFVIDKFPISRPNLTFSTLTVSNMSPEDSSIYLCSALATTNTEAFFGQGTRLTVV.

The chain combines TRBV30 with TRBJ2-5; 8 bases are shared with TRBD1. CDR1 and CDR2 from the germline V gene are GTSNPN and SVGIG (reference sequence). J was trimmed by 3 bases and V by 1 base; bases with no gene match: 10. CDR3 length equals 16 residues. The CDR3 DNA reads TGTGCCTGGAGTGCAGTGGGGACAGGACTGAAAGAGACCCAGTACTTC. The encoded protein is CAWSAVGTGLKETQYF.

The rearrangement uses TRBV27 and TRBJ1-1; TRBD1 matches 10 bases. With V trimmed by 5 bases and J by 14 bases, 11 bases remained unmatched. Germline CDR1 MNHEY, CDR2 SMNVEV (reference sequence). The CDR3 runs to 13 residues. The CDR3 loop reads CASSPRPGQGPFF. DNA of the CDR3: TGTGCCAGCAGTCCCCGTCCGGGACAGGGGCCCTTCTTT.